This T cell receptor beta chain stems from a study of blood T cell repertoires in COVID-19. The CDR3 is 16 residues long. Germline CDR1 and CDR2: SGHTA and FQGNSA. V was shortened by 1 base and J by 5 bases, with 15 bases between the two germline ends. How the authors handled the data: Amplification of reference gene primers provided the estimated nucleated cell counts. Profiled with immunoSEQ multiplex PCR; TCRdb holds only in-frame clones, not every one. D and trimming come from the DNA, and the V and J calls and clone size come from that table. The sample lists fewer than 300,000 clones; 75% to 95% were seen once. Adults between roughly 18 and 95 years of age took part from fewer than 30 US areas.

The chain is built from TRBV7-2 and TRBJ2-1; D unresolved. This sequence originates from a woman aged 25-40 years who had recovered from COVID-19. The sequencing sample was made of PBMCs or T cells enriched from blood (not recorded which). The CDR3 DNA reads TGTGCCAGCAGCTTAGAGTCGACAAATTTAAACAATGAGCAGTTCTTC. Protein product: CASSLESTNLNNEQFF.